The source of this T cell receptor beta chain is a study of blood T cell repertoires in COVID-19. Overall study: Samples of COVID-19 (acute and convalescent) were obtained from the United States, Italy and Spain.

Authors' analysis steps: The authors estimated nucleated cell counts from reference gene primer amplification. Sequencing was performed with immunoSEQ multiplex PCR; in TCRdb, only in-frame clones are kept and a portion is missing. The DNA was the basis for D and trimming; V, J and clone size are from that table. The sample gives over 250,000 clones, 88% of which show up once; less than 3% is in the top ten. CDR3 size: 15 residues. V lost 1 base and J 4 bases, leaving 13 bases between the germline ends. Germline-derived CDR1 and CDR2 are LGHDT and YNNKEL (reference sequence). Those enrolled, adults aged roughly 18 to 89 years, came from around 24 US areas. Before being deemed recovered, Cohort 3 donors had two negative PCRs, clearance, or symptom resolution.

This clonotype was obtained from a woman aged 50 to 60 who had recovered from COVID-19. Sequenced sample: PBMCs or T cells enriched from blood (not recorded which). V usage is TRBV3-1 (or the pseudogene TRBV3-2) and J usage is TRBJ1-2, with D possibly TRBD1 on 5 matching bases. In nucleotides, the CDR3 is TGTGCCAGCAGCCAAGGCGGGGGAAGACGCTATGGCTACACCTTC. Translated: CASSQGGGRRYGYTF.